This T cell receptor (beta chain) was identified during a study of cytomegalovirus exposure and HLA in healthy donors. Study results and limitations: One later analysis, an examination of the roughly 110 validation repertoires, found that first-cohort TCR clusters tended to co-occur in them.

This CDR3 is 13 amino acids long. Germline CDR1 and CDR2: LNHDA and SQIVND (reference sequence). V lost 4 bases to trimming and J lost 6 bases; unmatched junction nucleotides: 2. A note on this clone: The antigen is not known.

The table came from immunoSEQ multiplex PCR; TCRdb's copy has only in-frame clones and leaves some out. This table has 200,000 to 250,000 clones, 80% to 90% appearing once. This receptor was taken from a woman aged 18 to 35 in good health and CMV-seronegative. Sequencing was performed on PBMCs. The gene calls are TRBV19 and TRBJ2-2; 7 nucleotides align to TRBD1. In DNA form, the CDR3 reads TGTGCCAGTAGTAGAGGGGGCCCCGGGGAGCTGTTTTTT. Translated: CASSRGGPGELFF.